This T cell receptor (beta chain) comes out of a study of T cells after yellow fever vaccination. To note about this clonotype: Its antigen is undetermined.

From germline, CDR1 is GTSNPN and CDR2 SVGIG (reference sequence). The ends lost 8 bases at V and 5 bases at J; junction bases unmatched: 8. The CDR3 covers 12 residues. TCRdb itself ran the 5' RACE reads through MiXCR, one entry per CDR3 protein. The sample has 300,000 to 400,000 distinct CDR3 sequences, about 12% seen once; the top ten hold 2.5% to 4%. Overall study findings and caveats: The secondary response was weaker but peaked faster, day 5 versus 15.

The genes are TRBV30 and TRBJ2-5, with TRBD2 matching over 7 bases. Sequencing was performed on CD4+ T cells sorted from PBMCs, taken 15 days after the yellow fever booster vaccination. The receptor was derived from a man aged 18 to 29 who received the YFV17D yellow fever vaccine. In DNA, the CDR3 is TGTGCCCGGTCCGGGGGGTCCGAGACCCAGTACTTC. Translated, it gives CARSGGSETQYF.